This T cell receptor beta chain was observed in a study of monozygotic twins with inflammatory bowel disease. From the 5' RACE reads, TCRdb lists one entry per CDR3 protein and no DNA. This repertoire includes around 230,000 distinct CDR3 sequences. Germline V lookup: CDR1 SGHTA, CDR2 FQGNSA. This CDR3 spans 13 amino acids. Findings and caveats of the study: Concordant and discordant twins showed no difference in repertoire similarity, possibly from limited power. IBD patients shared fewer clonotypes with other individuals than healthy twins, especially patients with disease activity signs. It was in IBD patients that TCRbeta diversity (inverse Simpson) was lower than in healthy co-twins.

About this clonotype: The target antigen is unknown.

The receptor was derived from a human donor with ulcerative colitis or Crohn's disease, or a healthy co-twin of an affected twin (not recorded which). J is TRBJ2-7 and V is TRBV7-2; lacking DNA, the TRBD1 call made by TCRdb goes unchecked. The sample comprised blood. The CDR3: CASSLLGGPEQYF.